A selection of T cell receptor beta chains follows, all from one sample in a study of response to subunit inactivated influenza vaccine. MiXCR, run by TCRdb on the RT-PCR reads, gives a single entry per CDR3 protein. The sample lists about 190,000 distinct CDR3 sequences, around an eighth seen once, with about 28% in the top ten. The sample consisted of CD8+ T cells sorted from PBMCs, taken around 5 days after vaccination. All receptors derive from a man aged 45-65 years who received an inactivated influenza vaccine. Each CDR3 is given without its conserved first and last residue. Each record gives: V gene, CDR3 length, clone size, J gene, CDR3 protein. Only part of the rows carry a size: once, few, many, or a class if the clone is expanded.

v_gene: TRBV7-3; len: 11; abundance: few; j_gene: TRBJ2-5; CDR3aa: ASSLDLGETQY
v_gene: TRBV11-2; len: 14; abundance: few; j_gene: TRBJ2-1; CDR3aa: ASSLEGQGAYNEQF
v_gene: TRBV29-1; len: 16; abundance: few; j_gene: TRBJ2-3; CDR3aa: SVEVGTSPHSSTDTQY
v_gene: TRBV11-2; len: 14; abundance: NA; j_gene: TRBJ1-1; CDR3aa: ASSLYGGWVSTEAF
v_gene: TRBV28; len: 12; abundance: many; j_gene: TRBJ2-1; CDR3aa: ASSFSGRANEQF
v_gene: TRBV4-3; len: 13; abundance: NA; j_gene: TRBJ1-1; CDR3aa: ASSVTLQVNTEAF
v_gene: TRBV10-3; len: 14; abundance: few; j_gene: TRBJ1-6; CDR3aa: AIRTGTGIDNSPLH
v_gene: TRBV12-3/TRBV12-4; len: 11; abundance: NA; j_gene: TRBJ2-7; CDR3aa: ASSYDRTYEQY
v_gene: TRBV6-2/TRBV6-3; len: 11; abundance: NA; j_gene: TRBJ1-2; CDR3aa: ASKTGGTYGYT
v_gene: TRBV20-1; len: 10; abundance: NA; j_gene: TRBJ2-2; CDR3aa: SATDTTGELF
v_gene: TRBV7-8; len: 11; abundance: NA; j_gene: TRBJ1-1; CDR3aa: ASSLGKSTEAF
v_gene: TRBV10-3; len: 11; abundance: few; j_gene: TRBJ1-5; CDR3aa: AISGPGGQPQH
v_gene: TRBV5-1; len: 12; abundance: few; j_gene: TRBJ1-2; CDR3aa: ASSLNGAVYGYT
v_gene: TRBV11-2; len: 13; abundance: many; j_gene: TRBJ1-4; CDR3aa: ASSLGGGQKEKLF
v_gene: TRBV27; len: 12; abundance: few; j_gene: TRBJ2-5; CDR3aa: ASSLGAGAKTQY
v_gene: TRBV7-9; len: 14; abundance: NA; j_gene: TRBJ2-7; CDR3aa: ASSPPGLAGDHEQY
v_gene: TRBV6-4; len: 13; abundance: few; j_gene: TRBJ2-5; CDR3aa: ASSATGFQQETQY
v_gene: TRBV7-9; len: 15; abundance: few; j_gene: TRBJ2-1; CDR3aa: ASSSTGDTALYNEQF
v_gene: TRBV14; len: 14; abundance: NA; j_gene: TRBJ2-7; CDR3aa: ASSKTGTGGFYEQY
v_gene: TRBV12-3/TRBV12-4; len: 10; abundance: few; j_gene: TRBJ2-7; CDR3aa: ASGTGEYEQY
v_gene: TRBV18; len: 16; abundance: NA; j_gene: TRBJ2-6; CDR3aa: ASSPLGSIGSGANVLT
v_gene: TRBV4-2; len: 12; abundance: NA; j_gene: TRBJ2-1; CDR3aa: ASEAGAAYNEQF
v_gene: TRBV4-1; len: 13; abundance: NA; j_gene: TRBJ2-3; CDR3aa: ASSQSTGWTDTQY
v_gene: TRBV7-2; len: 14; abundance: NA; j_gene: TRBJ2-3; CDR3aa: ASSLVSIGITDTQY
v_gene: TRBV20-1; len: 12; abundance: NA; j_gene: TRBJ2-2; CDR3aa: SAWTGKYTGELF
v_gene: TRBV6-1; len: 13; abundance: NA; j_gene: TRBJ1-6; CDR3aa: ASSQQGSGNSPLH
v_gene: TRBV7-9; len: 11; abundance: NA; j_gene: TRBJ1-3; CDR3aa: ASSSDRDDTIY
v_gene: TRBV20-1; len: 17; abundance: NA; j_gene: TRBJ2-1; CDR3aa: SAILDLGVLQFSYNEQF
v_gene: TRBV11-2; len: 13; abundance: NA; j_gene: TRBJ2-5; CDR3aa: ASSLDWGLGETQY
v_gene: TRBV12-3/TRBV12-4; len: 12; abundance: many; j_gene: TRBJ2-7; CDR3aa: ASSFIGETYEQY
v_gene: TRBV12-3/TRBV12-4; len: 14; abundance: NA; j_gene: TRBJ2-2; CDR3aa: ASSLEGRGDTGELF
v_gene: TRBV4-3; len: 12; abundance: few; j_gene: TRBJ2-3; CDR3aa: ASSADSSTDTQY
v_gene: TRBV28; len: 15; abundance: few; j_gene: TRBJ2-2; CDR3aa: ASSIPPRGLGTGELF
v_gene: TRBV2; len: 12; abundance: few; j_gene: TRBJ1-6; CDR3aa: ASLRKGSYSPLH
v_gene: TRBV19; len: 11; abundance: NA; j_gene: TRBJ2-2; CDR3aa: ASSIRDNGELF
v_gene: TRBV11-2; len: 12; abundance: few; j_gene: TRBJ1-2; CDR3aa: ASSEEAYNYGYT
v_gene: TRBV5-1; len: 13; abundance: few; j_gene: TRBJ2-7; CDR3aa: ASSGRREGLSEQY
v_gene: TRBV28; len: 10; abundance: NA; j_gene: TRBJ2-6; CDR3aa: ASKPGANVLT
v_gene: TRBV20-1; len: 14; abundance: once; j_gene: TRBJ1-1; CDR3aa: SARDLTGEKGTEAF
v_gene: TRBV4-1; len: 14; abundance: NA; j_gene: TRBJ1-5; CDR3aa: ASSQWGPGLGQPQH
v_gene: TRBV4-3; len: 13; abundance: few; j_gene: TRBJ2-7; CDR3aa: ASSQDGSANGEQY
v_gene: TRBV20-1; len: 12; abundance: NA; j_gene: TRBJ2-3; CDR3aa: SARMRGEPDTQY
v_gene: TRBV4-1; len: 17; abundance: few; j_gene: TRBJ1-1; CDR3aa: ASSQEALGRGGMMSEAF
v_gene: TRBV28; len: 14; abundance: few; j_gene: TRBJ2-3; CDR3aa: ASSAPGTSGPDTQY
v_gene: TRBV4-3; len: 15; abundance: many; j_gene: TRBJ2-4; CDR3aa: ASSQDHGTVAKNIQY
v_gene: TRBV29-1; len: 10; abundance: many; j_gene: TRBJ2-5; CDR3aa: SVVRAGETQY
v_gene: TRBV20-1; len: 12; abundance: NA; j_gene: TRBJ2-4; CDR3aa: SAGTGATKNIQY
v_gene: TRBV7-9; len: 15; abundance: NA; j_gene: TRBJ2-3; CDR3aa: ASSFVTGNEHPDTQY
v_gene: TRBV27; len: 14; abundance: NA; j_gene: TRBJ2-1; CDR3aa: ASSPGTKGSYNEQF
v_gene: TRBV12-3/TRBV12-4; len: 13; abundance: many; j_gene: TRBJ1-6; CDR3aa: ASSIGTGANSPLH
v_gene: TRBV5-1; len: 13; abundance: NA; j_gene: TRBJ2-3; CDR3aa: ASSLVTGGGDTQY
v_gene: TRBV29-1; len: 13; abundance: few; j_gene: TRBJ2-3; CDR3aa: SVDGLAMTPDTQY
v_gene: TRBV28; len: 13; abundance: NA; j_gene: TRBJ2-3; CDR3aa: ASSPLTRSTDTQY
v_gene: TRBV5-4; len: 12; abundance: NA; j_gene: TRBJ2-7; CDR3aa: ASSPRDGSYEQY
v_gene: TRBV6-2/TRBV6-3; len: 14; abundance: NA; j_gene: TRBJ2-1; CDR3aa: ASSYSRDRKYNEQF
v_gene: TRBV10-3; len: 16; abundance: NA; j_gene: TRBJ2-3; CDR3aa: AISEAWTSGGPTDTQY